A single sample is the source of the 17 T cell receptor beta chains below, sequenced in a study of T cell clonotyping in hematopoietic cell transplantation (dated by TCRdb to the early 2020s). This sample's time point label indicates: recipient sample about 28 days before transplant, after cytoreduction. The library was generated by the immunoSEQ multiplex PCR assay. TCRdb holds this immuneACCESS table with in-frame rearrangements only. Some clones are missing; in checked studies, unresolved V genes explain under half, and the rest has no known cause. This sample comprises around 28,000 clones, around 93% of them detected only once. Approximately 2.4% of the sample is held by the ten biggest clonotypes. Specimen: peripheral blood mononuclear cells, collected before stem cell transplant. These receptors were obtained from a middle-aged man with acute myeloid leukemia. Some clones in this sample may be carry-over from other donors' samples.

The J gene is TRBJ1-4, the V gene TRBV5-4, with D tentatively TRBD1 (5 bases). The CDR3 consists of 16 residues. V lost 3 bases and J 5 bases, leaving 17 bases between the germline ends. Looked up from germline, CDR1 is SGHNT and CDR2 is YYREEE (reference sequence). CDR3 in DNA: TGTGCCAGCAGCTCCGCCTCCGGGACTGAAAATGAAAAACTGTTTTTT. Translation gives CASSSASGTENEKLFF.

The CDR3 DNA reads as TGCGCCAGCAGCCAGAACTACGAGCAGTACTTC. It yields the protein CASSQNYEQYF. The J gene is TRBJ2-7, the V gene TRBV4-1; D is unresolved. This CDR3 has 11 amino acids. V was cut by 3 bases and J by 3 bases, with 3 bases left in between. From germline, CDR1 is MGHRA and CDR2 YSYEKL.

The J gene is TRBJ2-7, the V gene TRBV20-1, with a possible D match to TRBD2 (6 bases). This CDR3 comprises 11 residues. Looked up from germline, CDR1 is DFQATT and CDR2 is SNEGSKA (reference sequence). Trimming removed 5 bases at V and 4 bases at J, with 9 bases between. This CDR3 reads CSAGGNYEQYF. DNA of the CDR3: TGCAGTGCTGGCGGGAATTACGAGCAGTACTTC.

In this sample, this clone turned up once. This chain uses TRBV2 with TRBJ2-3, with TRBD1 identical over 9 bases. The CDR3 has 15 residues. The germline V gene has CDR1 SNHLY and CDR2 FYNNEI. After removal of 4 bases from V and 1 base from J, the junction contained 3 bases not matched to a gene. The CDR3: CASSARTGGTDTQYF. CDR3 DNA sequence: TGTGCCAGCAGTGCCCGGACAGGGGGCACAGATACGCAGTATTTT. Drawing the rest from reference TRBV2 and TRBJ2-3, the complete variable domain is EPEVTQTPSHQVTQMGQEVILRCVPISNHLYFYWYRQILGQKVEFLVSFYNNEISEKSEIFDDQFSVERPDGSNFTLKIRSTKLEDSAMYFCASSARTGGTDTQYFGPGTRLTVL.

This chain connects TRBV30 to TRBJ2-2; no firm D call. The CDR3 is made up of 13 amino acids. Trimming stripped 2 bases from V and 6 bases from J, with 10 bases between. Per the germline V gene, CDR1 is GTSNPN and CDR2 is SVGIG (reference sequence). The CDR3 DNA follows: TGTGCCTGGAGTCTGAGATCGGCCGGGGAGCTGTTTTTT. The encoded protein is CAWSLRSAGELFF.

The V gene is TRBV19, the J gene TRBJ2-1, with D uncertain. Germline V gives CDR1 LNHDA, CDR2 SQIVND (reference sequence). Trimming removed 0 bases from V and 0 bases from J, with 9 bases in between. The CDR3 sequence is 16 residues long. CDR3 protein: CASSIDLENSYNEQFF. CDR3 in DNA: TGTGCCAGTAGTATAGATCTCGAGAACTCCTACAATGAGCAGTTCTTC.

The chain couples TRBV28 to TRBJ1-5, with D tentatively TRBD1 (6 bases). CDR1 is MDHEN and CDR2 is SYDVKM in the germline V gene. V was pared by 7 bases and J by 8 bases, with 21 bases between. This CDR3 comprises 15 residues. In DNA, the CDR3 is TGTGCCAGCAACTCCCGGGGGGGCGAAAAAAAGCCCCAGCATTTT. This codes for CASNSRGGEKKPQHF.

V is TRBV28 and J is TRBJ1-2, with D perhaps TRBD1 (6 bases). Trimming left V 10 bases short and J 4 bases short, with 16 bases between. The CDR3 loop spans 13 amino acids. Germline V lookup: CDR1 MDHEN, CDR2 SYDVKM. The CDR3 nucleotides read TGTGCCACCCCCGACAGGACCACCTATGGCTACACCTTC. Protein product: CATPDRTTYGYTF.

The rearrangement uses TRBV2 and TRBJ1-4; D remains unclear. The V end was cut by 7 bases, the J end by 4 bases, with 10 bases between. This CDR3 has 13 residues. The germline CDR1 and CDR2 sequences are SNHLY and FYNNEI. The CDR3: CASTGRRNEKLFF. CDR3 nucleotide sequence: TGTGCCAGCACAGGACGGCGTAATGAAAAACTGTTTTTT.

The V gene is TRBV28, the J gene TRBJ2-7; D is uncertain. This CDR3 is built from 12 residues. Trimming took 2 bases from V and 5 from J, leaving 7 bases between them. Germline values: CDR1 MDHEN, CDR2 SYDVKM. The CDR3 nucleotides read TGTGCCAGCAGTTTAGAAGGACACGAGCAGTACTTC. Amino acid sequence: CASSLEGHEQYF.

The rearrangement uses TRBV18 and TRBJ1-2; 7 nucleotides align to TRBD1. Germline V CDR1 and CDR2: KGHSH, LQKENI. The V gene end was trimmed by 6 bases and the J gene end by 3 bases; junction bases not matched to a gene: 16. This CDR3 spans 17 amino acids. DNA for the CDR3: TGTGCCAGCTCGCCATTTGTGAGGACGACAGGGTACTATGGCTACACCTTC. This codes for CASSPFVRTTGYYGYTF.

This clone was found a few times. The rearrangement joins TRBV15 to TRBJ2-2; a possible D gene is TRBD2 (5 bases). Trimming pared 1 base from V and 2 bases from J, leaving 8 bases between. The CDR3 runs to 15 residues. Germline CDR1 is LNHNV and CDR2 is YYDKDF (reference sequence). The CDR3 sequence: CATSRGGINTGELFF. The CDR3 nucleotides are TGTGCCACCAGCAGAGGAGGGATCAACACCGGGGAGCTGTTTTTT.

The chain is built from TRBV5-4 and TRBJ2-6; D not certain. The CDR3 is made up of 15 amino acids. Germline lookup yields CDR1 SGHNT and CDR2 YYREEE (reference sequence). V dropped 1 base and J dropped 0 bases, with 5 bases sitting between them. The CDR3 here is CASSLPGSGANVLTF. CDR3 coding DNA: TGTGCCAGCAGCTTGCCCGGCTCTGGGGCCAACGTCCTGACTTTC.

J is TRBJ2-7 and V is TRBV29-1, with D uncertain. Germline CDR1 SQVTM, CDR2 ANQGSEA. V was shortened by 6 bases and J by 4 bases, with 16 bases between the two germline ends. This CDR3 has 13 residues. The CDR3, as DNA: TGCAGCGTCCGATCAGGCCTTACGTACGAGCAGTACTTC. It is translated as CSVRSGLTYEQYF.

The CDR3 loop is CASSLGPGNTEAFF. As DNA, the CDR3 is TGCGCCAGCAGCTTGGGACCGGGGAACACTGAAGCTTTCTTT. The chain couples TRBV5-1 to TRBJ1-1; no reliable D call. This CDR3 contains 14 residues. Trimming shortened V by 0 bases and J by 1 base, and 7 bases separated the two germline ends. Germline CDR1 and CDR2: SGHRS and YFSETQ.

This chain joins TRBV5-6 and TRBJ1-1; D uncertain. Germline CDR1 and CDR2: SGHDT and YYEEEE. Trimming stripped 0 bases from V and 4 bases from J, with 13 bases between. CDR3 length: 15 amino acids. The CDR3 sequence is CASSLGGSRSTEAFF. The CDR3 bases are TGTGCCAGCAGCTTGGGGGGATCCCGGAGCACTGAAGCTTTCTTT. Full variable domain (missing parts from reference TRBV5-6 and TRBJ1-1): DAGVTQSPTHLIKTRGQQVTLRCSPKSGHDTVSWYQQALGQGPQFIFQYYEEEERQRGNFPDRFSGHQFPNYSSELNVNALLLGDSALYLCASSLGGSRSTEAFFGQGTRLTVV.

This chain connects TRBV19 to TRBJ2-1; 9 bases agree with TRBD2. The V gene end was trimmed by 8 bases and the J gene end by 9 bases; junction bases not matched to a gene: 8. The germline CDR1 and CDR2 sequences are LNHDA and SQIVND (reference sequence). This CDR3 spans 13 amino acids. The CDR3 DNA follows: TGTGCCAGTTTTGGCGGGAGGGCCGCTGAGCAGTTCTTC. Translated: CASFGGRAAEQFF.